The 18 T cell receptor beta chains listed next were all sequenced from one sample in a study of blood T cell repertoires in COVID-19. Sequenced by immunoSEQ multiplex PCR; TCRdb stores in-frame clones only, minus some. In the table there are about 200,000 clones, roughly 85% of which are singletons. Sequenced: peripheral blood. All receptors derive from a woman of 80 years or more with acute or convalescent COVID-19.

The V and J genes are TRBV7-8 and TRBJ1-1; 7 bases are shared with TRBD1. This CDR3 is built from 17 residues. CDR1 SGHVS and CDR2 FQNEAQ come from the germline V gene. V gave up 4 bases and J gave up 0 bases; unmatched junction bases: 11. As DNA, the CDR3 is TGTGCCAGCAGCTCGTGGACAGGTACATTGATGAACACTGAAGCTTTCTTT. Its protein is CASSSWTGTLMNTEAFF.

This clone is medium-sized by share. The chain couples TRBV6-2 or TRBV6-3 to TRBJ2-3, with 7 bases fitting TRBD2. CDR1 MNHEY and CDR2 SVGEGT come from the germline V gene. After removal of 4 bases from V and 4 bases from J, the junction contained 11 bases not matched to a gene. The CDR3 is made up of 16 amino acids. The CDR3: CASSLEAAGAADTQYF. CDR3 bases: TGTGCCAGCAGTTTGGAGGCGGCGGGAGCGGCAGATACGCAGTATTTT.

The CDR3 DNA reads TGTGCCAGCAGCTACGGGGGCAATCAGCCCCAGCATTTT. Protein product: CASSYGGNQPQHF. The V and J genes are TRBV7-2 and TRBJ1-5; D uncertain. CDR3 length equals 13 residues. The germline V gene has CDR1 SGHTA and CDR2 FQGNSA. Trimming took 4 bases from V and 2 from J, leaving 6 bases between them.

The V gene is TRBV7-2, the J gene TRBJ1-5; no firm D call. The CDR3 runs to 14 residues. The germline V gene encodes CDR1 SGHTA and CDR2 FQGNSA. The germline V and J ends were trimmed by 3 bases and 0 bases, with 6 bases remaining between them. The CDR3 loop reads CASSFIYSNQPQHF. CDR3 DNA sequence: TGTGCCAGCAGCTTTATCTATAGCAATCAGCCCCAGCATTTT.

The rearrangement links TRBV11-2 to TRBJ2-5; D is ambiguous. The germline V gene has CDR1 SGHAT and CDR2 FQNNGV. This CDR3 has 12 residues. V lost 4 bases to trimming and J lost 6 bases, with 9 bases between them. The chain's CDR3 is CASSSTMKTQYF. DNA of the CDR3: TGTGCCAGCAGCTCTACCATGAAGACCCAGTACTTC.

The chain joins TRBV5-1 to TRBJ2-1, with D possibly TRBD1 on 6 matching bases. V dropped 3 bases and J dropped 0 bases, with 13 bases sitting between them. Germline V gene lookup returns CDR1 SGHRS and CDR2 YFSETQ. The CDR3 length is 16 residues. Here the CDR3 DNA reads TGCGCCAGCAGCTCACAGGGCCGGAGCTCCTACAATGAGCAGTTCTTC. Protein sequence: CASSSQGRSSYNEQFF.

The chain uses TRBV5-1 and TRBJ2-7; the match to TRBD2 covers 7 bases. The germline CDR1 and CDR2 sequences are SGHRS and YFSETQ. Losses at the gene ends were 2 bases for V and 2 bases for J; bases not matched to a gene: 7. CDR3 length: 15 residues. This chain's CDR3 is CASSLRSGVAYEQYF. Here the CDR3 DNA reads TGCGCCAGCAGCTTACGAAGCGGGGTAGCCTACGAGCAGTACTTC.

The V and J genes are TRBV29-1 and TRBJ1-2, with 7 bases that match TRBD1. This CDR3 has 16 amino acids. Germline CDR1 and CDR2: SQVTM and ANQGSEA. V was pared by 6 bases and J by 1 base, with 14 bases of the junction left unmatched. The CDR3 loop is CSVRGAQGMDNYGYTF. CDR3 in DNA: TGCAGCGTGCGGGGGGCACAGGGGATGGATAACTATGGCTACACCTTC.

V is TRBV7-8 and J is TRBJ1-5; 10 nucleotides line up with TRBD1. Germline V lookup: CDR1 SGHVS, CDR2 FQNEAQ. The trim removed 0 bases at V and 2 bases at J, leaving 1 base unmatched. This CDR3 region has 16 residues. CDR3 amino acids: CASSLAGTGGNQPQHF. Written as DNA, the CDR3 is TGTGCCAGCAGCTTAGCGGGGACAGGGGGCAATCAGCCCCAGCATTTT. The entire variable domain, with the rest obtained from reference TRBV7-8 and TRBJ1-5, is as follows: GAGVSQSPRYKVAKRGQDVALRCDPISGHVSLFWYQQALGQGPEFLTYFQNEAQLDKSGLPSDRFFAERPEGSVSTLKIQRTQQEDSAVYLCASSLAGTGGNQPQHFGDGTRLSIL.

This chain joins TRBV7-2 and TRBJ2-5; the D gene is possibly TRBD2 (6 bases). Germline V gene lookup returns CDR1 SGHTA and CDR2 FQGNSA. CDR3 length equals 13 residues. The V end lost 3 bases, the J end lost 5 bases, and 10 bases lay between the germline ends. The CDR3 coding sequence is TGTGCCAGCAGCTTTCTACGGGAGGAGACCCAGTACTTC. This encodes CASSFLREETQYF.

The chain uses TRBV6-5 and TRBJ2-3; 15 bases map to TRBD2. The germline CDR1 and CDR2 sequences are MNHEY and SVGAGI. The CDR3 covers 15 residues. The trim removed 5 bases at V and 9 bases at J, leaving 6 bases unmatched. The CDR3 sequence is CASSIGLAGGETQYF. The CDR3 region has the DNA TGTGCCAGCAGTATCGGACTAGCGGGAGGGGAGACGCAGTATTTT.

V usage is TRBV29-1 and J usage is TRBJ2-7; TRBD2 matches 7 bases. Trimming at V came to 1 base and at J to 4 bases, leaving 4 bases not matched to a gene. The CDR3 spans 13 residues. Germline lookup yields CDR1 SQVTM and CDR2 ANQGSEA. The CDR3 DNA reads TGCAGCGTTGAAGGCGGGAGTCTGTACGAGCAGTACTTC. Its translation: CSVEGGSLYEQYF.

J is TRBJ2-5 and V is TRBV18, with TRBD2 matching 12 bases. The CDR3 runs 17 residues. V trimming: 3 bases; J trimming: 3 bases; junction bases outside the gene matches: 8. The V gene's germline CDR1 is KGHSH and CDR2 LQKENI. In DNA, the CDR3 is TGTGCCAGCTCACCCCGGCCACTAGCGGGGGGAAAAGAGACCCAGTACTTC. It translates to CASSPRPLAGGKETQYF.

The chain carries TRBV7-2 and TRBJ2-1; 9 nucleotides agree with TRBD1. Trimming took 0 bases from V and 11 from J; bases not matched to a gene: 5. This CDR3 is 14 amino acids long. Germline lookup yields CDR1 SGHTA and CDR2 FQGNSA. The CDR3 DNA is TGTGCCAGCAGCTTAGCTCGGGGACAGGGTCAGCAGTTCTTC. Its protein product is CASSLARGQGQQFF.

CDR3 sequence (DNA): TGTGCCACCAGCTCCACCCAGGGTTGGTCAGGCGAGCAGTACTTC. It translates to CATSSTQGWSGEQYF. J is TRBJ2-7 and V is TRBV24-1; possibly TRBD1 for D (5 bases). The V gene's germline CDR1 is KGHDR and CDR2 SFDVKD. Trimming stripped 7 bases from V and 6 bases from J, with 21 bases between. The CDR3 is made up of 15 amino acids.

The chain employs TRBV3-1 (or the pseudogene TRBV3-2) and TRBJ2-2; weak D call: TRBD1 (6 bases). The CDR3 is 16 amino acids. Trimming left V 4 bases short and J 4 bases short, with 16 bases between. Germline V lookup: CDR1 LGHDT, CDR2 YNNKEL (reference sequence). The CDR3 DNA reads TGTGCCAGCAGCCTACAGGGCCCGATCCTCACCGGGGAGCTGTTTTTT. Amino acids: CASSLQGPILTGELFF.

This clone was counted a few times. This sequence joins TRBV6-2 or TRBV6-3 and TRBJ1-5; D is undetermined. The V end lost 0 bases, the J end lost 7 bases, and 19 bases lay between the germline ends. The CDR3 has 17 residues. The V gene's germline CDR1 is MNHEY and CDR2 SVGEGT. Here the CDR3 reads CASSYSTRGSKNQPQHF. The CDR3 DNA reads as TGTGCCAGCAGTTACTCGACCCGTGGGAGTAAGAACCAGCCCCAGCATTTT.

This chain's CDR3 is CASSLEGQGIDEQYF. The CDR3 bases are TGCGCCAGCAGCTTGGAGGGACAGGGGATCGACGAGCAGTACTTC. The V gene is TRBV5-1, the J gene TRBJ2-7, with 10 bases aligning to TRBD1. From germline, CDR1 is SGHRS and CDR2 YFSETQ. CDR3 length equals 15 residues. The V and J ends lost 0 bases and 5 bases, in that order; junction bases with no gene match: 5.